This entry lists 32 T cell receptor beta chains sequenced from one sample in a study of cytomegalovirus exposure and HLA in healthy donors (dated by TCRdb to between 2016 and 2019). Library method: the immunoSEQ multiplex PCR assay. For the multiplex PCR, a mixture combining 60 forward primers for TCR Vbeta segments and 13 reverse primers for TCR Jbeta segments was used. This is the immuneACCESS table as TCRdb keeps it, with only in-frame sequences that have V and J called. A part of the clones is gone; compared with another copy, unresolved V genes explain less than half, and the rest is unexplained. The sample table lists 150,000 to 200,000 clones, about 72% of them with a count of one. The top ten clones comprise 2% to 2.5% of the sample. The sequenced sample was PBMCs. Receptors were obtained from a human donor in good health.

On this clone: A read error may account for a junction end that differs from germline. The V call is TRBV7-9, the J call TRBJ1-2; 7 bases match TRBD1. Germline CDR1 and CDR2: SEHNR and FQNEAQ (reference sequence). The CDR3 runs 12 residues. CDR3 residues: CSSSSQGDGYTF. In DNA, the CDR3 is TGTTCCAGCAGCTCTCAGGGGGATGGCTACACCTTC.

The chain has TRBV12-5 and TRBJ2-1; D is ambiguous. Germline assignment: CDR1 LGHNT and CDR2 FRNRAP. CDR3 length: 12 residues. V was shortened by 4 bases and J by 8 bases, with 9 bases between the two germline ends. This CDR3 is CASGSTEYEQFF. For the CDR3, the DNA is TGTGCTAGTGGTTCCACTGAATATGAGCAGTTCTTC.

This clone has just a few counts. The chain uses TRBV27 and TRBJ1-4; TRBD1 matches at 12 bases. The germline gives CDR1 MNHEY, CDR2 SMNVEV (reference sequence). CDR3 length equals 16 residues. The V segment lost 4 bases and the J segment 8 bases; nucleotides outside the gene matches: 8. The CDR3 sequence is CASSWGQGAGEEKLFF. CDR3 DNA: TGTGCCAGCAGTTGGGGACAGGGGGCCGGGGAGGAAAAACTGTTTTTT.

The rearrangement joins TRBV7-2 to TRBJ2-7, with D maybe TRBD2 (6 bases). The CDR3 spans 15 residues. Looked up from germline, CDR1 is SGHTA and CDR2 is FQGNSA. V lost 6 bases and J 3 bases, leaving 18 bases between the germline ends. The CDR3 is CASRGGPTPNYEQYF. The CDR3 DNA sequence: TGTGCCAGCAGGGGGGGTCCGACTCCAAACTACGAGCAGTACTTC.

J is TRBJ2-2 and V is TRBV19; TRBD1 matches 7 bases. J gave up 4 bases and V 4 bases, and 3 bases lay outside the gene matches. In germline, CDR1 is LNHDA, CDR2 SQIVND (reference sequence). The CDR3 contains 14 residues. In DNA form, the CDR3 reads TGTGCCAGTAGTACAGGGGGTGGCACCGGGGAGCTGTTTTTT. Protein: CASSTGGGTGELFF.

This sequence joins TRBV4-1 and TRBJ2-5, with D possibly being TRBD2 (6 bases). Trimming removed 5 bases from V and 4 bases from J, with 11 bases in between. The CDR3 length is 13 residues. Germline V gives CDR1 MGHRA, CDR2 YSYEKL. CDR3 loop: CASSWTNVETQYF. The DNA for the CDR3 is TGCGCCAGCAGCTGGACTAATGTAGAGACCCAGTACTTC.

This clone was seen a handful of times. The CDR3 bases are TGTGCCTGGAGCGCCGGGACTAGCGTCTACAATGAGCAGTTCTTC. Protein sequence: CAWSAGTSVYNEQFF. The V call is TRBV30, the J call TRBJ2-1, with 10 bases that match TRBD2. Trimming removed 3 bases from V and 3 bases from J; junction bases left unmatched: 5. The germline V gene has CDR1 GTSNPN and CDR2 SVGIG (reference sequence). CDR3 size: 15 residues.

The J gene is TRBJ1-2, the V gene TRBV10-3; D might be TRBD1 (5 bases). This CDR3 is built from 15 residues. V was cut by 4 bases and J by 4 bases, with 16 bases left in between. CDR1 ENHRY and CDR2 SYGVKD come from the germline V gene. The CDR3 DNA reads TGTGCCATCAGTGCGAGGGTGGAGGGACGCTATGGCTACACCTTC. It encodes CAISARVEGRYGYTF.

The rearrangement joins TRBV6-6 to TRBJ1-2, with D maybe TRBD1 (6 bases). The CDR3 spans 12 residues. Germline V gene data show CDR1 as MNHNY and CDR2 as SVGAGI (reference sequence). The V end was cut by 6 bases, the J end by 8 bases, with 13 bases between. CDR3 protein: CASSPQGDGYTF. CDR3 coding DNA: TGTGCCAGCAGCCCACAGGGAGACGGCTACACCTTC.

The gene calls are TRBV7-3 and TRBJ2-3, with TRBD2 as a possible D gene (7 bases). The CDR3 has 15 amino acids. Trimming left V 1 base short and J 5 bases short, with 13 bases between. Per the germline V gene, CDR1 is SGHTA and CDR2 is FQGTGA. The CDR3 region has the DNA TGTGCCAGCAGCTTAATTTCGGGGGGCGGAGATACGCAGTATTTT. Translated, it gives CASSLISGGGDTQYF.

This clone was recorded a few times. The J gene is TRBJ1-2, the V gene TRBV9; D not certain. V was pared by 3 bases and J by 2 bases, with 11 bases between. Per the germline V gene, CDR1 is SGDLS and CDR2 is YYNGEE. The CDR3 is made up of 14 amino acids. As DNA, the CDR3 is TGTGCCAGCAGCGGAACGACACAAAACTATGGCTACACCTTC. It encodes CASSGTTQNYGYTF.

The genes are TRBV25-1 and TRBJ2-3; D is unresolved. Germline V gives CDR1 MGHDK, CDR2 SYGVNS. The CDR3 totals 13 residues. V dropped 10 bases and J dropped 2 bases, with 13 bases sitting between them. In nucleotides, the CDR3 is TGTGCCACCCTGAATACATTCACAGATACGCAGTATTTT. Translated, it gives CATLNTFTDTQYF.

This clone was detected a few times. CDR3 loop: CASSEQAHQPQHF. DNA for the CDR3: TGTGCCAGCAGTGAACAGGCCCATCAGCCCCAGCATTTT. This chain connects TRBV2 to TRBJ1-5, with no clear D. The V end was cut by 2 bases, the J end by 5 bases, with 7 bases between. The CDR3 runs to 13 residues. Germline V gene data show CDR1 as SNHLY and CDR2 as FYNNEI.

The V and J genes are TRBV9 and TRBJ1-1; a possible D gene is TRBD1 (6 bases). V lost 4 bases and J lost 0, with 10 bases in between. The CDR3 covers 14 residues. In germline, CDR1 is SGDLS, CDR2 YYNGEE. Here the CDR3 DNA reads TGTGCCAGCAGCCCGGGACACGTGAACACTGAAGCTTTCTTT. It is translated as CASSPGHVNTEAFF.

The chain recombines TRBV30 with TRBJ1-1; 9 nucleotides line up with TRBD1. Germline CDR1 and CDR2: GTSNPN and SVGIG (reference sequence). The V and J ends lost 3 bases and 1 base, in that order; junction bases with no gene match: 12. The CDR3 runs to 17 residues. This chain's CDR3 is CAWSQTLPGQGNTEAFF. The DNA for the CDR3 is TGTGCCTGGAGCCAAACCCTTCCGGGACAGGGGAACACTGAAGCTTTCTTT.

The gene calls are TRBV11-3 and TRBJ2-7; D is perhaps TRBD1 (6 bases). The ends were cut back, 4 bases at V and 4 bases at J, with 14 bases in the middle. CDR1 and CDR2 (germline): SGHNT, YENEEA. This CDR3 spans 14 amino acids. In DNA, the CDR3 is TGTGCCAGCAGCTCCGGGACATTTCCATACGAGCAGTACTTC. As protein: CASSSGTFPYEQYF.

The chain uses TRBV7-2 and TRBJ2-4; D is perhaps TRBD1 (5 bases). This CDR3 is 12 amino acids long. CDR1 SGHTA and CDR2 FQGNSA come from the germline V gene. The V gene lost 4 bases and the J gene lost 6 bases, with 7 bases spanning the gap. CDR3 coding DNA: TGTGCCAGCAGCTCCAGGGCAAACATTCAGTACTTC. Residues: CASSSRANIQYF.

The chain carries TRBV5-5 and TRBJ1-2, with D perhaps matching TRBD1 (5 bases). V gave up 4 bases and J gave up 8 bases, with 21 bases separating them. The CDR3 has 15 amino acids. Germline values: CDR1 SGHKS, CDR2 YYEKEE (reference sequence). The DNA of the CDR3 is TGTGCCAGCAGCCCCATTCCCAGGGAGGGAGGAGGCTACACCTTC. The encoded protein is CASSPIPREGGGYTF. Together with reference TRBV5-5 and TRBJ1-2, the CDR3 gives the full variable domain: DAGVTQSPTHLIKTRGQQVTLRCSPISGHKSVSWYQQVLGQGPQFIFQYYEKEERGRGNFPDRFSARQFPNYSSELNVNALLLGDSALYLCASSPIPREGGGYTFGSGTRLTVV.

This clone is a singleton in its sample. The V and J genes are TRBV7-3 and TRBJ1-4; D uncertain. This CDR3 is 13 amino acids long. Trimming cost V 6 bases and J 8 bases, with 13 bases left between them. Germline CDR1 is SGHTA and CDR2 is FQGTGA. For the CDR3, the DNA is TGTGCCAGCAGTTACGACCCGGGAGAAAAACTGTTTTTT. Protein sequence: CASSYDPGEKLFF.

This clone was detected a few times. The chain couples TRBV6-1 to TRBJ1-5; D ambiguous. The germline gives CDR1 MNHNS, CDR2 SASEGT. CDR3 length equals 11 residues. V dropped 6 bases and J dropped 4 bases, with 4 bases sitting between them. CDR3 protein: CASSQNQPQHF. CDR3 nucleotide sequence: TGTGCCAGCAGCCAAAATCAGCCCCAGCATTTT.

CDR3 coding DNA: TGTGCCAGTAGCGGGACAGGCAGTGGGGAGCAGTTCTTC. It encodes CASSGTGSGEQFF. The V gene is TRBV19, the J gene TRBJ2-1, with TRBD1 matching over 8 bases. The CDR3 consists of 13 residues. Germline trimming cut 6 bases from V and 10 bases from J; bases unmatched to any gene: 8. Germline CDR1 reads LNHDA; CDR2 reads SQIVND (reference sequence).

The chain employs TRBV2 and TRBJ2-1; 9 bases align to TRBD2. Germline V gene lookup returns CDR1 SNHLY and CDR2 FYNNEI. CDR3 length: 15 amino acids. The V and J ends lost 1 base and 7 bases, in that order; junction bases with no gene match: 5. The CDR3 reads CASSEGGGAGNEQFF. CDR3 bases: TGTGCCAGCAGTGAAGGCGGGGGGGCGGGGAATGAGCAGTTCTTC.

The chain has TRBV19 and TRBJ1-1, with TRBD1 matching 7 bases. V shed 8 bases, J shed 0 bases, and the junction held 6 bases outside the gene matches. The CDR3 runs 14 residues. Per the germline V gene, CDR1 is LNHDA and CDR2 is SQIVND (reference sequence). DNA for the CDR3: TGTGCCAGTGGACGGACAGGCGTGAACACTGAAGCTTTCTTT. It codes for CASGRTGVNTEAFF.

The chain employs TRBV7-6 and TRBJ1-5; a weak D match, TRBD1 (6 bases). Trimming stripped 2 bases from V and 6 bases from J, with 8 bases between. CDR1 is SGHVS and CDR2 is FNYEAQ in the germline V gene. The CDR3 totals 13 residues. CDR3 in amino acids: CASSLKGGQPQHF. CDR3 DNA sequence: TGTGCCAGCAGCTTAAAAGGGGGTCAGCCCCAGCATTTT.

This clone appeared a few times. For the CDR3, the DNA is TGCGCCAGCAGCCAAGAGGCCCCAGATACGCAGTATTTT. Translated: CASSQEAPDTQYF. The gene calls are TRBV4-1 and TRBJ2-3; D is ambiguous. The V gene's germline CDR1 is MGHRA and CDR2 YSYEKL. Trimming pared 0 bases from V and 4 bases from J, leaving 5 bases between. This CDR3 has 13 residues.

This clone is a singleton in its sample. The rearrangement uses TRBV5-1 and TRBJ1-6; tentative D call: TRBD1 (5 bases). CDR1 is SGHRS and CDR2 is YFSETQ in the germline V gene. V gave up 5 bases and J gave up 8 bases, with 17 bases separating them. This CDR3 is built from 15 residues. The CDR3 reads CASRELAGRDSPLHF. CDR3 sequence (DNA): TGCGCCAGCAGGGAACTGGCGGGGCGAGATTCACCCCTCCACTTT.

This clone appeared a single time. As DNA, the CDR3 is TGTGCCAGCAGTCCAGGGAAAGAGACCCAGTACTTC. It translates to CASSPGKETQYF. The genes are TRBV6-5 and TRBJ2-5; TRBD1 is a possible D gene (5 bases). The CDR3 has 12 amino acids. Germline V CDR1 and CDR2: MNHEY, SVGAGI. V dropped 5 bases and J dropped 3 bases, with 7 bases sitting between them.

CDR3 coding DNA: TGTGCCAGCAGTCCGGCACAGGGGGCCTCTTCACCCCTCCACTTT. Protein: CASSPAQGASSPLHF. The chain combines TRBV27 with TRBJ1-6; 9 bases align to TRBD1. Per the germline V gene, CDR1 is MNHEY and CDR2 is SMNVEV (reference sequence). This CDR3 comprises 15 residues. The J segment lost 9 bases and the V segment lost 5 bases, leaving 8 bases of the junction unmatched.

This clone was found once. The CDR3 DNA reads as TGTGCCAGCAGCCAAACGGACAGAAATTCACCCCTCCACTTT. It codes for CASSQTDRNSPLHF. The chain combines TRBV5-8 with TRBJ1-6; the D gene is possibly TRBD1 (6 bases). The CDR3 length is 14 residues. Trimming took off 4 bases at V and 7 bases at J, with 12 bases between the two ends. Per the germline V gene, CDR1 is SGHTS and CDR2 is YDEGEE.

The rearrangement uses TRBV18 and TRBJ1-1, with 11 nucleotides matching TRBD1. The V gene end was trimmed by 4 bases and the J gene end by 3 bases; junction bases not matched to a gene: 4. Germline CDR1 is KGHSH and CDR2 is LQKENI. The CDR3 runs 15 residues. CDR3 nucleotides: TGTGCCAGCTCACAAGGGACAGGGGGTTACACTGAAGCTTTCTTT. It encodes CASSQGTGGYTEAFF.

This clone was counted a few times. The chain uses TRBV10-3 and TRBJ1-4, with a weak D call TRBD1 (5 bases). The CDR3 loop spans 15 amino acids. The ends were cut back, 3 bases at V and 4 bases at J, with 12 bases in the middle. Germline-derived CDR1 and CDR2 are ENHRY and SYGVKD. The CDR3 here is CAISEEGGGNEKLFF. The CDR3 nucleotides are TGTGCCATCAGTGAAGAGGGCGGGGGTAATGAAAAACTGTTTTTT.

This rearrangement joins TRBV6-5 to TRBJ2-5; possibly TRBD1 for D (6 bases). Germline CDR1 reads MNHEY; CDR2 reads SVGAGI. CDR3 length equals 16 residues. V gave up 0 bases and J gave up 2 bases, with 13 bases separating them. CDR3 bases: TGTGCCAGCAGTTACTCTCAGGGGTGGTCTCAAGAGACCCAGTACTTC. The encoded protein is CASSYSQGWSQETQYF.